The clone carrying this T cell receptor beta chain was recorded at least ten times. Its antigen is unidentified. This CDR3 region has 13 residues. Germline CDR1 is SQVTM and CDR2 is ANQGSEA. Trimming shortened V by 6 bases and J by 5 bases, and 17 bases separated the two germline ends. This entry is derived from a study of response to subunit inactivated influenza vaccine. Regarding the study as a whole: The study's authors posited that every seasonal influenza vaccination enlists few new T cells.

A single record per CDR3 protein comes from TCRdb applying MiXCR to the RT-PCR reads. The sample records around 790,000 distinct CDR3 sequences, about 20% being singletons. Sequencing was performed on PBMCs from blood, taken less than 6 days after vaccination. The TCR originated in a man in his fifties or sixties who received an inactivated influenza vaccine. The chain employs TRBV29-1 and TRBJ2-7; the D gene is possibly TRBD1 (5 bases). This CDR3 is CSVVAAIRDEQYF. For the CDR3, the DNA is TGCAGCGTCGTGGCCGCAATCAGGGACGAGCAGTACTTC.